Here is one TCR beta chain with its context. Its antigen is undetermined. This CDR3 is 15 amino acids long. The V segment lost 1 base and the J segment 4 bases; nucleotides outside the gene matches: 7. The V gene's germline CDR1 is SGHKS and CDR2 YYEKEE (reference sequence). The data were obtained in a study of cytomegalovirus exposure and HLA in healthy donors. About the study: Researchers previously reported finding roughly 120 million unique TCR beta sequences from 150 million to 200 million T cells.

The PCR ran on 60 Vbeta and 13 Jbeta primers. Assay used: immunoSEQ multiplex PCR; TCRdb lists only in-frame clones, some missing. The repertoire holds around 150,000 clones, with 65% to 85% as singletons. Whole-study results and caveats: Sequencing had likely introduced a cluster of highly shared sequence variants as an artifact. The study found most TCR sequences rare, yet found some public TCRs in many donors.

The sequence derives from a man aged 35 to 55 in good health and CMV-seropositive. The specimen sequenced was PBMCs. V is TRBV5-5 and J is TRBJ1-2, with 7 bases fitting TRBD1. CDR3 nucleotides: TGTGCCAGCAGCTTGACCCCGACAGGGAGCTATGGCTACACCTTC. It yields the protein CASSLTPTGSYGYTF.